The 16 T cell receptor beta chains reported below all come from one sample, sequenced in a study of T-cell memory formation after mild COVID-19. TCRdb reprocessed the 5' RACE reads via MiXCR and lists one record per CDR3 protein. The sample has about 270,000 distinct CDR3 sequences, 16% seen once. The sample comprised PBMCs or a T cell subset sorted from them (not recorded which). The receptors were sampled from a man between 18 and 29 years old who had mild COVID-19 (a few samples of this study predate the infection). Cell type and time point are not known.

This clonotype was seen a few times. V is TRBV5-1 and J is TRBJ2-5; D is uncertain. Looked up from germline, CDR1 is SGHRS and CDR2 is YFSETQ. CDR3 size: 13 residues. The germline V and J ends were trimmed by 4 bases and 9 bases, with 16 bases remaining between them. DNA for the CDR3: TGCGCCAGCAGCCAGGACCCAGACAAGGCCCAGTACTTC. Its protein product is CASSQDPDKAQYF.

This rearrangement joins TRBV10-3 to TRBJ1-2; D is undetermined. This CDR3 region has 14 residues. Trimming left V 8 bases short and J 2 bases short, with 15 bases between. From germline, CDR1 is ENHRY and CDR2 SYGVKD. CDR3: CAIAVALTNYGYTF. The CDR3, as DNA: TGTGCCATCGCAGTGGCTTTGACGAACTATGGCTACACCTTC.

CDR3 residues: CASSAGTSGGDTQYF. CDR3 DNA sequence: TGTGCCAGCAGCGCGGGGACTAGCGGGGGGGATACGCAGTATTTT. The rearrangement joins TRBV9 to TRBJ2-3; 15 positions match TRBD2. Trimming removed 3 bases from V and 6 bases from J; junction bases left unmatched: 2. CDR1 and CDR2 (germline): SGDLS, YYNGEE. The CDR3 extends over 15 amino acids.

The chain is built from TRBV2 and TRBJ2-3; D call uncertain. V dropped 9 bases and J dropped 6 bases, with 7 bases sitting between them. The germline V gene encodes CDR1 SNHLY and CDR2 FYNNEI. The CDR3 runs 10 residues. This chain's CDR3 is CASGRDTQYF. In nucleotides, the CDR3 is TGTGCCAGTGGGCGGGATACGCAGTATTTT.

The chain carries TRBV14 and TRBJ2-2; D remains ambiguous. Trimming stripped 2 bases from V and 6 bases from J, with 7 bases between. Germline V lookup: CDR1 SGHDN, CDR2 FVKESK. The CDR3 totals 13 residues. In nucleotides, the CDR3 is TGTGCCAGCAGCCAAAACCGGCCCGGGGAGCTGTTTTTT. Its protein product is CASSQNRPGELFF.

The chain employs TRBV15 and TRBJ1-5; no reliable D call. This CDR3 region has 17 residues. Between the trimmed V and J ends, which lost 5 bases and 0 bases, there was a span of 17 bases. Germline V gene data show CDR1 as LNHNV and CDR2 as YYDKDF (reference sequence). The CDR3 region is CATSHTGGQYSNQPQHF. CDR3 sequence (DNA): TGTGCCACCAGCCACACGGGTGGCCAATATAGCAATCAGCCCCAGCATTTT.

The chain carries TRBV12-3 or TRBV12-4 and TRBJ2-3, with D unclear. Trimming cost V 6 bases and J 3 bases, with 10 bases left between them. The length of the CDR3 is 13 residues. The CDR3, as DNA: TGTGCCAGCAGCCGTGGACCTACAGATACGCAGTATTTT. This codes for CASSRGPTDTQYF.

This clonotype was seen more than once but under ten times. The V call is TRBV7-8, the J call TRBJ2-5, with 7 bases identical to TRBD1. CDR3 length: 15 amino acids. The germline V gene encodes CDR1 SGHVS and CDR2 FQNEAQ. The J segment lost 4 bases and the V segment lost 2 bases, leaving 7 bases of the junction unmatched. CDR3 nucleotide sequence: TGTGCCAGCAGCTTAAAGGGGGCAACGGCAGAGACCCAGTACTTC. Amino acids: CASSLKGATAETQYF. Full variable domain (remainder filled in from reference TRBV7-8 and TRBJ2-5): GAGVSQSPRYKVAKRGQDVALRCDPISGHVSLFWYQQALGQGPEFLTYFQNEAQLDKSGLPSDRFFAERPEGSVSTLKIQRTQQEDSAVYLCASSLKGATAETQYFGPGTRLLVL.

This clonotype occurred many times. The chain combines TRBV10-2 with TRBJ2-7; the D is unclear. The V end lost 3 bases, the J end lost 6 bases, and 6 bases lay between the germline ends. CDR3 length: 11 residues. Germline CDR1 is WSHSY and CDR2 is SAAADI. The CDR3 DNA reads TGCGCCAGCAGTGAAGGTAGCGAGCAGTACGTC. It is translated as CASSEGSEQYV.

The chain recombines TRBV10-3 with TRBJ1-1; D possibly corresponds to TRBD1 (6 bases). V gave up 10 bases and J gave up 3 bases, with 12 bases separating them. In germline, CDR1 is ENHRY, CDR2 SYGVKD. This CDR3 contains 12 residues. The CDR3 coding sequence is TGTGCCACCAAGGCAGGGGACACTGAAGCTTTCTTT. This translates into CATKAGDTEAFF.

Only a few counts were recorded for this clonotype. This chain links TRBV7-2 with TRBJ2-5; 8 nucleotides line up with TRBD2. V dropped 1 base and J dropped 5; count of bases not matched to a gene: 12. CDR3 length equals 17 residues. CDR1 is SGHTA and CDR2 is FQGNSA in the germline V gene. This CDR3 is CASSLGVAGGLSETQYF. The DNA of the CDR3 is TGTGCCAGCAGCTTAGGGGTGGCGGGGGGCCTTTCTGAGACCCAGTACTTC.

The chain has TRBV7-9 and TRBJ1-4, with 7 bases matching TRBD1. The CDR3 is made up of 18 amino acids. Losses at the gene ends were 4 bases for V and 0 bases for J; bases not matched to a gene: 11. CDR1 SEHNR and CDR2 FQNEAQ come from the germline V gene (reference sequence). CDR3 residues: CASSSHRGHPATNEKLFF. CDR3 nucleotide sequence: TGTGCCAGCAGCTCCCACAGGGGCCACCCTGCAACTAATGAAAAACTGTTTTTT.

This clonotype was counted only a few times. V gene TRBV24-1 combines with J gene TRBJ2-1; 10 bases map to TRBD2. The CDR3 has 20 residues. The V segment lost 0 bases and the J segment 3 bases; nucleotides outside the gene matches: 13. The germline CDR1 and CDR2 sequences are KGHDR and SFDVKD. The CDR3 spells CATSDLPRLAGATCYNEQFF. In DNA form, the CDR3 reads TGTGCCACCAGTGATTTGCCTCGTCTAGCGGGGGCCACCTGCTACAATGAGCAGTTCTTC.

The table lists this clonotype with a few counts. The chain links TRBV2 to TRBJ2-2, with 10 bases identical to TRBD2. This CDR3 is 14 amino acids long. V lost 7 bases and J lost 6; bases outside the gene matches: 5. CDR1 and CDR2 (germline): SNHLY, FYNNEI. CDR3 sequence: CASIGLAGAGELFF. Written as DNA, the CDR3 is TGTGCCAGCATCGGGCTAGCGGGGGCCGGGGAGCTGTTTTTT.

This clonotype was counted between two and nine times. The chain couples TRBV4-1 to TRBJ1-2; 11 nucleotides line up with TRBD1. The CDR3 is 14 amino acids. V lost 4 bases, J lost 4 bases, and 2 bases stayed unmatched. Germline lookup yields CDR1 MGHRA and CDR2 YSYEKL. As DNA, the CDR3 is TGCGCCAGCAGCCGGACAGGGGGCGGCTATGGCTACACCTTC. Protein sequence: CASSRTGGGYGYTF.

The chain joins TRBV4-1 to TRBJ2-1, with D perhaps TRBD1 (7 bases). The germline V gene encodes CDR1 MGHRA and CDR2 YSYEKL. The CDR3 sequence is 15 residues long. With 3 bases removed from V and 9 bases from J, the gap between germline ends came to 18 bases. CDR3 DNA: TGCGCCAGCAGCCAGCATCAAGCAGGGGGGAGTGAGCAGTTCTTC. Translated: CASSQHQAGGSEQFF.